The clone carrying this T cell receptor beta chain was seen a few times. Its antigen is unidentified. Unique-molecular-identifier-tagged TCR beta cDNA libraries were used. T cells numbering roughly 0.85 to 10 million gave rise to roughly 0.5 million cDNA molecules. Using its own MiXCR run on the PCR reads, TCRdb lists one record per CDR3 protein. The repertoire holds about 540,000 distinct CDR3 sequences, with roughly 34% as singletons. This specimen comes from a study of post-analysis software for immune sequencing data. Background on the study: The disease courses spanned relapsing-remitting, secondary progressive and progressive-relapsing forms of multiple sclerosis.

Germline V gene lookup returns CDR1 SEHNR and CDR2 FQNEAQ (reference sequence). J was trimmed by 12 bases and V by 1 base; bases with no gene match: 6. This CDR3 has 13 residues. Study outcomes and limitations: Compared with controls, patients had more of five TRBV segments, including TRBV5-6, TRBV5-1 and TRBV20-1. Normalized Chao1 diversity was significantly reduced in patients versus controls. The F measure placed samples prepared in the same batch into strongly shared clusters.

Material: blood. This TCR was sampled from a girl aged 2 to 17 with multiple sclerosis. V is TRBV7-9 and J is TRBJ2-4; TRBD1 matches 7 bases. The CDR3 nucleotides are TGTGCCAGCAGCTTAGAAGAACAGGGGACTCAGTACTTC. Amino acid sequence: CASSLEEQGTQYF.